The clone carrying this T cell receptor beta chain appeared many times. The time point here: patch test 2, 6 weeks after DPC sensitization. Treatment: therapeutic diphenylcyclopropenone sensitization with weekly scalp DPC. Total RNA came from unfractionated whole blood. TCRdb passed the RACE reads through MiXCR, listing each CDR3 protein once. This table holds 80,000 to 95,000 distinct CDR3 sequences, roughly 11% found once. These data come from a study of human T cells and chemical hapten exposure. The receptor's source is a man aged 18 to 30 with alopecia areata. Some clones in this sample may be carry-over from other donors' samples. The sample was whole blood, taken in connection with sensitization to the hapten diphenylcyclopropenone (DPC).

The CDR3 bases are TGCAGCATTGCCCACAGGACCTCCTACGAGCAGTACTTC. Translation gives CSIAHRTSYEQYF. The chain combines TRBV29-1 with TRBJ2-7, with D tentatively TRBD1 (5 bases). The V and J ends lost 8 bases and 0 bases respectively, with 14 bases between them. The CDR3 spans 13 residues. Germline V gene sequence: CDR1 SQVTM, CDR2 ANQGSEA.